The source of this T cell receptor beta chain is a study of blood T cell repertoires in COVID-19 (dated by TCRdb to about 2020). At the level of the whole study: The collaborator samples originated in the United States, Italy and Spain and spanned the acute and convalescent phases of COVID-19. The material from the prospective study consisted of cDNA or gDNA derived from T cells, B-cell-depleted T cells, or PBMCs. Subjects who had been exposed to COVID-19, were actively infected with it, or had recovered from it provided the deeply sampled blood TCRbeta repertoires that made up the dataset. A freely available public database, intended as a resource for researchers studying the immune response to SARS-CoV-2, is where the repertoires were released. Samples were obtained from the ongoing ImmuneRACE study (first 160 participants) and from roughly 1,300 subjects provided by 6 global collaborators. A de-identified subject ID, COVID-19 status, age in years and sex were almost always included in the sample metadata. Where HLA class I and class II types were available, the types were taken from metadata supplied by the sample provider, not from assay-based typing. The research as a whole found: How much clinical and demographic metadata was included differed by source and by participant, and the metadata was provided uncurated.

Details on this clone: Its specific antigen is unknown. No qualities accompany the bases; no much larger clone lies one base away.

Enrolling through a virtual design, the prospective study's participants ranged in age from about 18 to 89 years and lived across 24 United States geographic areas. Cohort assignment in the prospective study relied on participant-reported clinical history from a screening survey and a study questionnaire. Recovered participants in ImmuneRACE Cohort 3 were defined as having two consecutive negative NP/OP PCR tests, clearance from a healthcare professional, or resolution of symptoms. Mobile phlebotomists in the prospective study collected whole blood, serum and a nasopharyngeal or oropharyngeal swab from every participant. Prospective study participants could optionally give additional blood draws and questionnaires over a roughly 2-month period. Prospective study blood samples were shipped either frozen or at room temperature before DNA extraction. V loses 1 base, J loses 0 bases, and the germline ends lie 22 bases apart. The CDR1 and CDR2 encoded by the germline V gene are SGHNT and YENEEA. The CDR3, cysteine through phenylalanine, is 19 amino acids long. Only the CDR3 region is kept as DNA, spanning 57 bases read in frame from base 1.

TCRbeta CDR3 regions were amplified from genomic DNA using the immunoSEQ Assay, a bias-controlled multiplex PCR. The source study handled its data this way. The number of nucleated cells in each sample was estimated from the amplification of reference gene primers within the assay. To quantify the absolute abundance of each unique TCRbeta CDR3 rearrangement, sequence reads were collapsed and filtered. For each sample, productive Simpson clonality was calculated by taking the square root of Simpson's diversity index across productive rearrangements. The immuneACCESS repertoire file appears here via TCRdb, limited to in-frame rearrangements. These files lack a portion of the clones; in checked studies, under half of the deficit traces to unresolved V genes, and the cause of the others is not known. That table furnishes V, J and clone size, whereas the DNA furnished D and trimming. Counted in this sample were 350,000 or so clones; about 88% of them appeared once. The ten largest clones take up approximately 1% of the sample.

This TCR was recovered from a woman in her twenties or thirties who had recovered from COVID-19. Sequenced sample: PBMCs or T cells enriched from blood (not recorded which). The rearrangement combines TRBV11-3 with TRBJ2-7; the best D guess is TRBD1, with 6 bases matching. The CDR3 is CASSLGLVWTEQVSYEQYF. The DNA sequence is TGTGCCAGCAGCTTAGGTCTGGTCTGGACAGAACAAGTCTCCTACGAGCAGTACTTC. Beyond the CDR3, the reference TRBV11-3 and TRBJ2-7 genes provide the residues; the full variable domain reads: EAGVVQSPRYKIIEKKQPVAFWCNPISGHNTLYWYLQNLGQGPELLIRYENEEAVDDSQLPKDRFSAERLKGVDSTLKIQPAELGDSAVYLCASSLGLVWTEQVSYEQYFGPGTRLTVT.